This T cell receptor beta chain was observed in a study of blood T cell repertoires in COVID-19. On the study more broadly: Italy, Spain and the United States were the sources of the convalescent and acute COVID-19 samples. Sources were T cells, B-cell-depleted T cells, or PBMCs; the material itself was cDNA or gDNA.

In the study's own analysis: The assay estimated nucleated cells by amplifying reference gene primers. Sequencing used immunoSEQ multiplex PCR; TCRdb keeps in-frame clones, though not all of them. The V and J calls and the clone size are those of that table, but D and trimming were determined from the DNA. The table includes more than 75,000 clones, over 65% detected once. V lost 6 bases and J lost 7, with 18 bases in between. This CDR3 comprises 15 residues. Germline loops: CDR1 MDHEN, CDR2 SYDVKM. This TCR was sampled from a human donor in a cohort sampled during active COVID-19. The sequencing sample was made of peripheral blood. The chain links TRBV28 to TRBJ1-4; D is possibly TRBD1 (5 bases). For the CDR3, the DNA is TGTGCCAGCAGGATTTCCCGCGCGGACACTGAAAAACTGTTTTTT. Translating it yields CASRISRADTEKLFF.